This T cell receptor beta chain was documented in a study of early T cells in non-severe SARS-CoV-2 infection. The CDR3 runs to 16 residues. V lost 6 bases, J lost 4 bases, and 14 bases stayed unmatched. The V gene's germline CDR1 is SQVTM and CDR2 ANQGSEA. This clonotype turned up a few times. TCRdb redid the calling of the 5' RACE reads with MiXCR, one entry per CDR3 protein. Found here are some 33,000 distinct CDR3 sequences, 5.4% of them singletons; the top ten hold 20% to 25%. The chain couples TRBV29-1 to TRBJ2-3; 9 positions match TRBD1. This clonotype was obtained from an adult who was a healthcare worker with PCR-confirmed SARS-CoV-2 infection or an uninfected control (not recorded which). Sequencing was done on a sample of whole blood. The CDR3 reads CSVTLLNRGLADTQYF. The CDR3, as DNA: TGCAGCGTGACCCTGCTGAACAGGGGGCTGGCAGATACGCAGTATTTT.